This TCR beta chain originates from a study of blood T cell repertoires in COVID-19. With 4 bases clipped from V and 0 bases from J, the junction kept 4 bases outside the gene matches. This CDR3 has 17 residues. From germline, CDR1 is LGHDT and CDR2 YNNKEL (reference sequence). This clone was counted a single time. The table came from immunoSEQ multiplex PCR; TCRdb's copy has only in-frame clones and leaves some out. The table lists about 220,000 clones, around 89% of them singletons. Participants, about 18 to 100 years old, spanned around 26 US areas. The source of this sequence is a woman in her 40s with acute COVID-19. The sample comprised PBMCs or T cells enriched from blood (not recorded which). The V gene is TRBV3-1 (or the pseudogene TRBV3-2), the J gene TRBJ2-3; 13 bases agree with TRBD2. The CDR3 here is CASSPSGLAGSTDTQYF. CDR3 bases: TGTGCCAGCAGCCCCTCGGGACTAGCGGGGAGCACAGATACGCAGTATTTT.